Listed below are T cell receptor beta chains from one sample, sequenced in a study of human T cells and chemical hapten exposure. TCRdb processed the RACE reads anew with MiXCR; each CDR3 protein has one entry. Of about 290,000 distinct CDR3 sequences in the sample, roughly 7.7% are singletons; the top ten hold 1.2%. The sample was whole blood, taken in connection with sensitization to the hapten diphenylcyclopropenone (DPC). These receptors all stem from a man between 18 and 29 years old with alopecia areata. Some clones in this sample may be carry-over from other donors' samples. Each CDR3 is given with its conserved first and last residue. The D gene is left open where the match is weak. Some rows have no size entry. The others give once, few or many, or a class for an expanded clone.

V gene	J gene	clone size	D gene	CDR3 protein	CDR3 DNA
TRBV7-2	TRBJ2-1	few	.	CASSRIGGPYNEQFF	TGTGCCAGCAGCCGGATAGGGGGGCCTTACAATGAGCAGTTCTTC
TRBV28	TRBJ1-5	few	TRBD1	CASRAGTVSNQPQHF	TGTGCCAGCAGAGCCGGGACAGTTAGCAATCAGCCCCAGCATTTT
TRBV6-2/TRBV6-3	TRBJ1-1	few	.	CASSYVRQLNTEAFF	TGTGCCAGCAGTTACGTCCGGCAGCTGAACACTGAAGCTTTCTTT
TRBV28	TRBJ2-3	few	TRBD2	CASQPGLGPDTQYF	TGTGCCAGCCAACCGGGACTAGGTCCCGATACGCAGTATTTT
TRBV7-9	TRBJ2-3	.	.	CASSFGGSADTQYF	TGTGCCAGCAGCTTCGGTGGTAGCGCAGATACGCAGTATTTT
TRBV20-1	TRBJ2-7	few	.	CSARTWSYEQYF	TGCAGTGCTAGGACTTGGTCCTACGAGCAGTACTTC
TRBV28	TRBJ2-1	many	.	CASSPYNEQFF	TGTGCCAGCAGCCCCTACAATGAGCAGTTCTTC
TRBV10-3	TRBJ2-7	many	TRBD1	CAISTGQGYSYEQYF	TGTGCCATCAGCACAGGACAGGGGTATTCGTACGAGCAGTACTTC
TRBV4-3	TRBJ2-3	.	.	CASSQDVPQGGIADTQYF	TGCGCCAGCAGCCAAGATGTACCGCAGGGCGGGATTGCAGATACGCAGTATTTT
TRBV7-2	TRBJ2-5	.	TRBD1	CASSHRDRDAQYF	TGTGCCAGCAGTCACCGGGACAGGGATGCCCAGTACTTC
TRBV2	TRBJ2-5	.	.	CASISGAQETQYF	TGTGCCAGCATTTCGGGGGCCCAAGAGACCCAGTACTTC
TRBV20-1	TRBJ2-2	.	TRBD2	CSARDSLAGVNTGELFF	TGCAGTGCTAGAGATTCCCTAGCGGGGGTGAACACCGGGGAGCTGTTTTTT
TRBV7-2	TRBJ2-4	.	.	CASSLTRDKNIQYF	TGTGCCAGCAGTTTAACCCGAGACAAAAACATTCAGTACTTC
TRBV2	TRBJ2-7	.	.	CASRDSGSYEQYF	TGTGCCAGCCGGGACAGCGGGTCCTACGAGCAGTACTTC
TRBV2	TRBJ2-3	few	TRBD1	CASSSGTGGLSTDTQYF	TGTGCCAGCAGTTCCGGGACAGGGGGTCTGAGCACAGATACGCAGTATTTT
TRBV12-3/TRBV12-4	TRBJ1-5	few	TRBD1	CASSSAGQGYQPQHF	TGTGCCAGCAGCTCAGCGGGACAGGGCTATCAGCCCCAGCATTTT